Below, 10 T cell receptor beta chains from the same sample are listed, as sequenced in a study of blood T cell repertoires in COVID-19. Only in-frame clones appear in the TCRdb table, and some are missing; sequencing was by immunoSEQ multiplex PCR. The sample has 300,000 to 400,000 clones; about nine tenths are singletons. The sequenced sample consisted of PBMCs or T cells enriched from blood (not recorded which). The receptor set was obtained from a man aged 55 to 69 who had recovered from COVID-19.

The CDR3 reads CASSVVFEAFF. The CDR3 DNA reads as TGTGCCAGCAGTGTCGTTTTTGAAGCTTTCTTT. This chain connects TRBV25-1 to TRBJ1-1, with D unclear. The V and J ends lost 4 bases and 7 bases respectively, with 7 bases between them. CDR3 length: 11 amino acids. Germline CDR1 is MGHDK and CDR2 is SYGVNS.

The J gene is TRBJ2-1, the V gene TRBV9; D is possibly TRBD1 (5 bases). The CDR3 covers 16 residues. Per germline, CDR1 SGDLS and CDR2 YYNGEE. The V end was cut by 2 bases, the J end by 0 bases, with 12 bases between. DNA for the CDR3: TGTGCCAGCAGCGTGGCCTCCAGGGCCTCCTACAATGAGCAGTTCTTC. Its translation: CASSVASRASYNEQFF.

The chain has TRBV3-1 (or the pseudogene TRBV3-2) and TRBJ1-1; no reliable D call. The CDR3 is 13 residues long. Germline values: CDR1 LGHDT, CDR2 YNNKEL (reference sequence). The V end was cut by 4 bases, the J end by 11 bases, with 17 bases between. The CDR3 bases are TGTGCCAGCAGCCCCCTGGACGGGGTTTCGGCTTTCTTT. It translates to CASSPLDGVSAFF.

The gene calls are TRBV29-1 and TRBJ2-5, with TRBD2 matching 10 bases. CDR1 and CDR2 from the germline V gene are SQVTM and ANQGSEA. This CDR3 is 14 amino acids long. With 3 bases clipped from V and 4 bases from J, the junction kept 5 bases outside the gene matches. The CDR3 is CSVDPAGGVETQYF. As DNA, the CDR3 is TGCAGCGTTGACCCAGCGGGAGGGGTAGAGACCCAGTACTTC.

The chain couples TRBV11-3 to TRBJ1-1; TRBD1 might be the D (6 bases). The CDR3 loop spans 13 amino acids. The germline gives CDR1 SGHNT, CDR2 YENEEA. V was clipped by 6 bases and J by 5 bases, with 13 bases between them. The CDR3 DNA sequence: TGTGCCAGCAGTCTGACTGGACAGACTGAAGCTTTCTTT. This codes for CASSLTGQTEAFF.

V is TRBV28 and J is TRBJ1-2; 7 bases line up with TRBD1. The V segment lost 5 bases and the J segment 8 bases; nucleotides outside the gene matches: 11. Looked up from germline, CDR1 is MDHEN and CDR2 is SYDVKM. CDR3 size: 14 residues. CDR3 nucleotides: TGTGCCAGCAGTCCGACTGACAGGGTTCGAGGCTACACCTTC. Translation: CASSPTDRVRGYTF.

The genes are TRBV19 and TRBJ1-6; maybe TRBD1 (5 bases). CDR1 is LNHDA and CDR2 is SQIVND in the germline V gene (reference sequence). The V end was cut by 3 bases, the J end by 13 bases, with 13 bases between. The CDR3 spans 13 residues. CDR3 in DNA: TGTGCCAGTAGTATTGGGGCTTCATCGCCCCTCCACTTT. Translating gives CASSIGASSPLHF.

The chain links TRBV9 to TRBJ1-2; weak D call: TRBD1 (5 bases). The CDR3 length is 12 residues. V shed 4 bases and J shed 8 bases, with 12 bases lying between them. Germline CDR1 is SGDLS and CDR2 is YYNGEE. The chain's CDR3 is CASSTSGYGYTF. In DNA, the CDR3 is TGTGCCAGCAGCACTTCAGGGTACGGCTACACCTTC.

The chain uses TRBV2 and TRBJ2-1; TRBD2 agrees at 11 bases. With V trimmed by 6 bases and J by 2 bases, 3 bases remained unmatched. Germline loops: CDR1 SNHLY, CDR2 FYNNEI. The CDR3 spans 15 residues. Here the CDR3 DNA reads TGTGCCAGCAGGGTAGCGGGAGGGGCCTACAATGAGCAGTTCTTC. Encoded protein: CASRVAGGAYNEQFF.

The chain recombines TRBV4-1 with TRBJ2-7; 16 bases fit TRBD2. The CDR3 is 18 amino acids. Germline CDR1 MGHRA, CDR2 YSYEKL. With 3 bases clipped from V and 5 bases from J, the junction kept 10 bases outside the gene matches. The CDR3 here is CASSQLPGLAGGPHEQYF. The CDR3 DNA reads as TGCGCCAGCAGCCAGCTCCCGGGACTAGCGGGAGGGCCCCACGAGCAGTACTTC.